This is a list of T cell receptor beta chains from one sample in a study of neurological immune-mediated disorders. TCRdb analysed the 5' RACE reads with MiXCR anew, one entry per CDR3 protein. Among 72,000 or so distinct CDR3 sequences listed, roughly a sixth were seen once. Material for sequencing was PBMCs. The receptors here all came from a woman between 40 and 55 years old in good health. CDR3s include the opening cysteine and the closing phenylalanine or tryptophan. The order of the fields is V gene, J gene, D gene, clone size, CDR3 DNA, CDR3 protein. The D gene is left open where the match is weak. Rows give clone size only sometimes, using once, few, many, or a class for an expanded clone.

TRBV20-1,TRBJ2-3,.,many,TGCAGTGCTAGAGATTGGGCGGAAAGCACAGATACGCAGTATTTT,CSARDWAESTDTQYF
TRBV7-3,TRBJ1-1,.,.,TGTGCCAGCAGCTTAACTGGCGGTGGGCACACTGAAGCTTTCTTT,CASSLTGGGHTEAFF
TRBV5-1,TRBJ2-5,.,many,TGCGCCAGCAGCTTGGAGGGGGGAGCCCAGTACTTC,CASSLEGGAQYF
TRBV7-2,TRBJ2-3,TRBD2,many,TGTGCCAGCAGCTTCTACGGGGGGGCGACAGATACGCAGTATTTT,CASSFYGGATDTQYF
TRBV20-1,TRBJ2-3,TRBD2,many,TGCAGTGCTAGAGATCTCTTAGCGGGGGGCACAGATACGCAGTATTTT,CSARDLLAGGTDTQYF
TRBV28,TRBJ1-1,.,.,TGTGCCAGCAGTTTAGTACAGAGCCCCCCTGAAGCTTTCTTT,CASSLVQSPPEAFF
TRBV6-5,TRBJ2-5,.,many,TGTGCCAGCAGACAGGGGGGGCAAGAGACCCAGTACTTC,CASRQGGQETQYF
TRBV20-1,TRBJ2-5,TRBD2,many,TGCAGTGCACTAGGGGGCGGGGGGGCCGAGACCCAGTACTTC,CSALGGGGAETQYF
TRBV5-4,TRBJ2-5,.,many,TGTGCCAGCAGCTTGGGTAAAGAGACCCAGTACTTC,CASSLGKETQYF
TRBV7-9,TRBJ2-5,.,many,TGTGCCAGCAGCCCCGGTATGGAGACCCAGTACTTC,CASSPGMETQYF
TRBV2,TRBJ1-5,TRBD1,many,TGTGCCAGCAGATCGGACAGGGGGTCCTGGCAGCCCCAGCATTTT,CASRSDRGSWQPQHF
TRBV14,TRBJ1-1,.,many,TGTGCCAGCAGCCAGGGGGGGGCCACTGAAGCTTTCTTT,CASSQGGATEAFF
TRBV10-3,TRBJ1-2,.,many,TGTGCCATCAGTGAAGGGCAGGGGCTCGATGGCTACACCTTC,CAISEGQGLDGYTF
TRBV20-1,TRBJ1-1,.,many,TGCAGTGCCCCGGGGGTTTGGTACACTGAAGCTTTCTTT,CSAPGVWYTEAFF
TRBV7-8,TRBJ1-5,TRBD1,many,TGTGCCAGCAGCTTAAGGGACAGCATCAATCAGCCCCAGCATTTT,CASSLRDSINQPQHF
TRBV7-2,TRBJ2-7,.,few,TGTGCCAGCAGCTTTGGGGGGCCCTCCTACGAGCAGTACTTC,CASSFGGPSYEQYF
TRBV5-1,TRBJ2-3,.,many,TGCGCCAGCAGCTACACAGATACGCAGTATTTT,CASSYTDTQYF
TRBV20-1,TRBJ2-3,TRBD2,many,TGCAGTGCTAGGCCGGGGGGGACGCTCACAGATACGCAGTATTTT,CSARPGGTLTDTQYF
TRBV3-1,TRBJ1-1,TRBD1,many,TGTGCCAGCAGCCAAGGGACAGGGGGCACTGAAGCTTTCTTT,CASSQGTGGTEAFF
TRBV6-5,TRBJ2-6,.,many,TGTGCCAGCAGTTATTCGAAATTTAGCTCTGGGGCCAACGTCCTGACTTTC,CASSYSKFSSGANVLTF
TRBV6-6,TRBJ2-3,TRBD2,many,TGTGCCAGCACCCGAAAAGCCCGACTAGCGGGGGGAGACACAGATACGCAGTATTTT,CASTRKARLAGGDTDTQYF
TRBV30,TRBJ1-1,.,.,TGTGCCTGGAAAGAAGAACACACTGAAGCTTTCTTT,CAWKEEHTEAFF
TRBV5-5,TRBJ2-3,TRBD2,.,TGTGCCAGCATCTTGGGTAGCGGGGAGGATACGCAGTATTTT,CASILGSGEDTQYF